This T cell receptor beta chain was sequenced for a study of T-cell memory formation after mild COVID-19. Looking at the study overall: For the most part, TCR clusters were specific to one donor.

This clonotype came up a few times. From the 5' RACE reads, TCRdb called clonotypes with MiXCR, one entry per CDR3 protein. The sample carries some 180,000 distinct CDR3 sequences, under 15% recorded once. This receptor was taken from a man younger than 35 who had mild COVID-19 (a few samples of this study predate the infection). Cell type and time point are not known. The sample taken for sequencing was PBMCs or a T cell subset sorted from them (not recorded which).

The CDR3 nucleotides read TGTGCCACCGGGACCGGGACAGGGTATCAAGGCTACACCTTC. Protein product: CATGTGTGYQGYTF. V is TRBV10-3 and J is TRBJ1-2; 9 nucleotides agree with TRBD1. The V gene end was trimmed by 10 bases and the J gene end by 8 bases; junction bases not matched to a gene: 14. Germline lookup yields CDR1 ENHRY and CDR2 SYGVKD. The CDR3 consists of 14 residues.